The next 21 T cell receptor beta chains were all read from a single sample in a study of shared clonotypes between healthy human individuals. The table came from immunoSEQ multiplex PCR; TCRdb's copy has only in-frame clones and leaves some out. The sample shows roughly 1,500,000 clones, approximately 98.5% of them seen only once. Material for sequencing was naive CD4+ T cells sorted from blood. The subset is: CD45RA+ positively selected. The receptors here all came from a man in his thirties or forties in good health.

The gene calls are TRBV10-3 and TRBJ2-7, with 10 bases that match TRBD1. J lost 1 base, V lost 2 bases, and 8 bases had no gene match. CDR1 is ENHRY and CDR2 is SYGVKD in the germline V gene. CDR3 length equals 17 residues. CDR3 coding DNA: TGTGCCATCAGTGAGCCGATCGACAGGGGGCATTCCTACGAGCAGTACTTC. Its translation is CAISEPIDRGHSYEQYF.

Details on this clone: The sample carries other DNA sequences with the same CDR3. The chain uses TRBV5-4 and TRBJ2-5; 7 positions match TRBD2. CDR1 and CDR2 (germline): SGHNT, YYREEE (reference sequence). J was trimmed by 1 base and V by 2 bases; bases with no gene match: 2. The CDR3 is 14 residues long. The CDR3 loop is CASSLAGLQETQYF. DNA for the CDR3: TGTGCCAGCAGCTTAGCGGGACTCCAAGAGACCCAGTACTTC.

The gene calls are TRBV27 and TRBJ2-4, with D unresolved. The length of the CDR3 is 14 residues. Trimming shortened V by 7 bases and J by 1 base, and 11 bases separated the two germline ends. The V gene's germline CDR1 is MNHEY and CDR2 SMNVEV (reference sequence). In DNA, the CDR3 is TGTGCCAGCAAAACGGTGAGGGCCAAAAACATTCAGTACTTC. Protein: CASKTVRAKNIQYF.

The DNA for the CDR3 is TGTGCCAGCAGCTCTGGACAGAACCCTGCTGATTTCGGCTACACCTTC. Its translation is CASSSGQNPADFGYTF. V gene TRBV5-4 combines with J gene TRBJ1-2; TRBD1 is a possible D gene (6 bases). Looked up from germline, CDR1 is SGHNT and CDR2 is YYREEE (reference sequence). Trimming stripped 3 bases from V and 8 bases from J, with 23 bases between. The CDR3 extends over 16 amino acids.

Concerning this clone: Other DNA sequences of this sample code for an identical CDR3. CDR3 DNA sequence: TGTGCCAGCAGCTTAGTAGGGGGCTACACCTTC. Its protein product is CASSLVGGYTF. This rearrangement joins TRBV7-9 to TRBJ1-2; no firm D call. The CDR3 has 11 amino acids. V gave up 1 base and J gave up 8 bases, with 5 bases separating them. Germline-derived CDR1 and CDR2 are SEHNR and FQNEAQ (reference sequence).

The rearrangement uses TRBV29-1 and TRBJ2-7; the D is unclear. Between the trimmed V and J ends, which lost 4 bases and 0 bases, there was a span of 13 bases. The germline gives CDR1 SQVTM, CDR2 ANQGSEA. This CDR3 is 14 amino acids long. CDR3 nucleotide sequence: TGCAGCGTTGCCATCGGCCCCAGCTCCTACGAGCAGTACTTC. Translating it yields CSVAIGPSSYEQYF.

V is TRBV10-2 and J is TRBJ2-1; 7 positions match TRBD2. Looked up from germline, CDR1 is WSHSY and CDR2 is SAAADI. The length of the CDR3 is 15 residues. V dropped 2 bases and J dropped 2; count of bases not matched to a gene: 3. CDR3 in DNA: TGCGCCAGCAGTGAGGGACTAGGGACCTACAATGAGCAGTTCTTC. Protein: CASSEGLGTYNEQFF.

The chain carries TRBV5-4 and TRBJ2-7, with 7 bases lining up with TRBD1. After removal of 2 bases from V and 0 bases from J, the junction contained 5 bases not matched to a gene. Germline CDR1 and CDR2: SGHNT and YYREEE (reference sequence). This CDR3 has 15 amino acids. The CDR3 DNA is TGTGCCAGCAGCTTTTTGGGACAGAACTCCTACGAGCAGTACTTC. Translating gives CASSFLGQNSYEQYF.

V gene TRBV28 combines with J gene TRBJ2-3, with 7 positions matching TRBD2. This CDR3 region has 17 residues. CDR1 is MDHEN, CDR2 SYDVKM, per germline. The junction had 12 bases not matched to a gene; V was cut back by 5 bases and J by 1 base. CDR3 DNA: TGTGCCAGCAGTACAAGGGACTACACGTTTGGCACAGATACGCAGTATTTT. Protein: CASSTRDYTFGTDTQYF.

The V gene is TRBV29-1, the J gene TRBJ2-4; 7 nucleotides align to TRBD2. Trimming took 0 bases from V and 0 from J; bases not matched to a gene: 5. From germline, CDR1 is SQVTM and CDR2 ANQGSEA. This CDR3 spans 16 amino acids. The CDR3 here is CSVEDPSGIAKNIQYF. CDR3 coding DNA: TGCAGCGTTGAAGACCCTAGCGGAATAGCCAAAAACATTCAGTACTTC.

The V call is TRBV9, the J call TRBJ1-1; 12 bases match TRBD1. Trimming at V came to 2 bases and at J to 9 bases, leaving 5 bases not matched to a gene. CDR1 and CDR2 (germline): SGDLS, YYNGEE. The CDR3 contains 14 residues. The CDR3 DNA sequence: TGTGCCAGCAGCGTGGGTCGGGACAGGGGGCAAGCTTTCTTT. Translation: CASSVGRDRGQAFF.

This clone occurred once. The chain couples TRBV6-6 to TRBJ2-7; a weak D match, TRBD1 (5 bases). CDR3 size: 13 residues. V was trimmed by 5 bases and J by 1 base, leaving 9 bases between them. Germline V lookup: CDR1 MNHNY, CDR2 SVGAGI (reference sequence). CDR3 in DNA: TGTGCCAGCAGTCCGACAGCATCCTACGAGCAGTACTTC. This sequence encodes CASSPTASYEQYF.

The chain employs TRBV7-9 and TRBJ1-2; the match to TRBD1 covers 9 bases. The germline V gene encodes CDR1 SEHNR and CDR2 FQNEAQ (reference sequence). The CDR3 is 17 residues long. V lost 5 bases and J lost 0; bases outside the gene matches: 10. The CDR3 DNA follows: TGTGCCAGCAGCAGACCGGGACAGGGCCATTCTAACTATGGCTACACCTTC. This codes for CASSRPGQGHSNYGYTF.

This sequence joins TRBV7-3 and TRBJ2-1; tentative D call: TRBD1 (6 bases). Trimming stripped 4 bases from V and 4 bases from J, with 11 bases between. Per germline, CDR1 SGHTA and CDR2 FQGTGA. The length of the CDR3 is 14 residues. In DNA form, the CDR3 reads TGTGCCAGCAGCTCCGAGACAGGATACAATGAGCAGTTCTTC. This gives the protein CASSSETGYNEQFF.

J is TRBJ2-1 and V is TRBV5-1; D is possibly TRBD1 (5 bases). Germline assignment: CDR1 SGHRS and CDR2 YFSETQ. V shed 5 bases and J shed 0 bases, with 6 bases lying between them. The CDR3 totals 13 residues. This CDR3 is CASRGPSYNEQFF. CDR3 sequence (DNA): TGCGCCAGCAGGGGGCCCTCCTACAATGAGCAGTTCTTC.

The chain recombines TRBV4-1 with TRBJ2-1, with 10 bases that match TRBD1. The CDR3 runs 16 residues. Trimming took 1 base from V and 3 from J; bases not matched to a gene: 3. CDR1 is MGHRA and CDR2 is YSYEKL in the germline V gene. CDR3 nucleotides: TGCGCCAGCAGCCAAGGGGACAGGGGCAGCTACAATGAGCAGTTCTTC. Encoded protein: CASSQGDRGSYNEQFF.

The chain combines TRBV4-2 with TRBJ2-1; TRBD2 agrees at 11 bases. Germline V lookup: CDR1 LGHNA, CDR2 YNFKEQ. V lost 1 base and J lost 8; bases outside the gene matches: 4. This CDR3 has 15 residues. The CDR3 region is CASSQVAGGPHEQFF. CDR3 sequence (DNA): TGTGCCAGCAGCCAAGTAGCGGGAGGGCCGCATGAGCAGTTCTTC.

The J gene is TRBJ2-5, the V gene TRBV5-5, with D maybe TRBD1 (6 bases). The CDR3 is 14 residues long. Trimming pared 4 bases from V and 2 bases from J, leaving 12 bases between. Germline V CDR1 and CDR2: SGHKS, YYEKEE (reference sequence). The CDR3 loop reads CASSTGQIQETQYF. In DNA, the CDR3 is TGTGCCAGCAGCACCGGACAGATACAAGAGACCCAGTACTTC. Combining the CDR3 with reference TRBV5-5 and TRBJ2-5 gives the whole variable domain DAGVTQSPTHLIKTRGQQVTLRCSPISGHKSVSWYQQVLGQGPQFIFQYYEKEERGRGNFPDRFSARQFPNYSSELNVNALLLGDSALYLCASSTGQIQETQYFGPGTRLLVL.

The chain uses TRBV5-1 and TRBJ2-2; D is possibly TRBD1 or TRBD2 (5 bases each). This CDR3 has 16 amino acids. V shed 0 bases and J shed 0 bases, with 9 bases lying between them. The V gene's germline CDR1 is SGHRS and CDR2 YFSETQ. In nucleotides, the CDR3 is TGCGCCAGCAGCTTGGTCGGGGCCGCGAACACCGGGGAGCTGTTTTTT. Translating it yields CASSLVGAANTGELFF.

This rearrangement joins TRBV5-4 to TRBJ1-5; 7 bases are a match to TRBD1. This CDR3 is 16 amino acids long. J was trimmed by 1 base and V by 4 bases; bases with no gene match: 8. CDR1 is SGHNT and CDR2 is YYREEE in the germline V gene (reference sequence). The CDR3 sequence: CASSATTGVSNQPQHF. The DNA of the CDR3 is TGTGCCAGCAGCGCTACCACAGGGGTGAGCAATCAGCCCCAGCATTTT.

In its sample, this clone was seen once. The chain joins TRBV11-2 to TRBJ2-5; 11 nucleotides align to TRBD2. Germline values: CDR1 SGHAT, CDR2 FQNNGV. The CDR3 is 15 residues long. J gave up 6 bases and V 3 bases, and 6 bases lay outside the gene matches. The CDR3 sequence is CASSLILAGGKTQYF. In DNA, the CDR3 is TGTGCCAGCAGCTTGATCCTAGCGGGAGGAAAGACCCAGTACTTC.